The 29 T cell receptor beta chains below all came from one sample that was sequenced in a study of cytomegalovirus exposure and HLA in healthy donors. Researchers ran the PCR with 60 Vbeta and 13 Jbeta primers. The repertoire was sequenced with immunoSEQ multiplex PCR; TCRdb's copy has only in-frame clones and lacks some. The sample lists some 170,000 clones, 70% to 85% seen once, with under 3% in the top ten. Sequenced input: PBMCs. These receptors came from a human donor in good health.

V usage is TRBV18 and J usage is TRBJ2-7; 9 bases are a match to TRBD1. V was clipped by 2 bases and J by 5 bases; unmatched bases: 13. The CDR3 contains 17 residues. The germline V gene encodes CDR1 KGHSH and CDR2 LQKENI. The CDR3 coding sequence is TGTGCCAGCTCACCAAGGGTTCCGGGACAGGGTCCTCACGAGCAGTACTTC. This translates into CASSPRVPGQGPHEQYF.

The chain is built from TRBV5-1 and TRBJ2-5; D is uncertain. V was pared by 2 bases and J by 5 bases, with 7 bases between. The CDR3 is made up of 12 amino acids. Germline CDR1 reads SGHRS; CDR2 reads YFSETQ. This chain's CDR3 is CASSFQKETQYF. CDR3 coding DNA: TGCGCCAGCAGCTTTCAGAAGGAGACCCAGTACTTC.

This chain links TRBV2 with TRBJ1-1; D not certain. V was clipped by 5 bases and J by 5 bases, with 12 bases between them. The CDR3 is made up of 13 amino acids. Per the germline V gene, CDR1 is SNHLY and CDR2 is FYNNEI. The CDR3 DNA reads TGTGCCAGCAGTCTTTCGGTTGTGACTGAAGCTTTCTTT. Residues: CASSLSVVTEAFF. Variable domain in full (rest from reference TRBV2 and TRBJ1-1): EPEVTQTPSHQVTQMGQEVILRCVPISNHLYFYWYRQILGQKVEFLVSFYNNEISEKSEIFDDQFSVERPDGSNFTLKIRSTKLEDSAMYFCASSLSVVTEAFFGQGTRLTVV.

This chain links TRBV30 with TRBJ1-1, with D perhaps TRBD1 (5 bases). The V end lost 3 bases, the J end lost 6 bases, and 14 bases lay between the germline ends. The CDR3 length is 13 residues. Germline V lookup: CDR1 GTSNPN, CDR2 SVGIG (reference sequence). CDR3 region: CAWRAGGLAEAFF. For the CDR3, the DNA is TGTGCCTGGAGGGCGGGGGGACTAGCTGAAGCTTTCTTT. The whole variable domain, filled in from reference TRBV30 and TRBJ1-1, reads SQTIHQWPATLVQPVGSPLSLECTVEGTSNPNLYWYRQAAGRGLQLLFYSVGIGQISSEVPQNLSASRPQDRQFILSSKKLLLSDSGFYLCAWRAGGLAEAFFGQGTRLTVV.

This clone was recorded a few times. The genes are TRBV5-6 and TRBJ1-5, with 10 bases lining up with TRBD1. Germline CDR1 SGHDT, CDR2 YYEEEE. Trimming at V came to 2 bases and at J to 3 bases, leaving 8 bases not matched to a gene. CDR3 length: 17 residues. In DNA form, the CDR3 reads TGTGCCAGCAGCTTAAGAAGGGGACAGGGGTTCAATCAGCCCCAGCATTTT. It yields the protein CASSLRRGQGFNQPQHF.

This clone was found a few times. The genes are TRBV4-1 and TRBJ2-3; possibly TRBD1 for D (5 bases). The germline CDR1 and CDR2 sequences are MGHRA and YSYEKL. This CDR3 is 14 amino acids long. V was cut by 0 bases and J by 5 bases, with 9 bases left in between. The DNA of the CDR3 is TGCGCCAGCAGCCAAGAAAGGGGTGGAGATACGCAGTATTTT. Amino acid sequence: CASSQERGGDTQYF.

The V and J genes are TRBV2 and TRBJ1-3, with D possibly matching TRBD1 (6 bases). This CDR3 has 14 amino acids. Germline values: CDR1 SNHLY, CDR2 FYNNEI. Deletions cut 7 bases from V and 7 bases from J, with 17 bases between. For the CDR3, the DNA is TGTGCCAGCAACTTTATACAGGGTGGGAACACCATATATTTT. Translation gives CASNFIQGGNTIYF.

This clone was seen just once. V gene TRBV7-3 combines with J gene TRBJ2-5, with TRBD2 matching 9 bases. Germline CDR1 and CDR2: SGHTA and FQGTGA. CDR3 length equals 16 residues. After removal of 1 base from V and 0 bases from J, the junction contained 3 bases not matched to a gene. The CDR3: CASSLNVAGDQETQYF. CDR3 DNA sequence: TGTGCCAGCAGCTTAAACGTAGCGGGGGACCAAGAGACCCAGTACTTC.

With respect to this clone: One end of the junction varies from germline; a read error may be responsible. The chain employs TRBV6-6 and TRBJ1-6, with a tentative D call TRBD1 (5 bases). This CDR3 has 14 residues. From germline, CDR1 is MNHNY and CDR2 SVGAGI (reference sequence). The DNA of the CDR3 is TGTGCCAGCAGTTACCGGGGGGAGGCTTCACCCCCCCACTTT. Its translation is CASSYRGEASPPHF.

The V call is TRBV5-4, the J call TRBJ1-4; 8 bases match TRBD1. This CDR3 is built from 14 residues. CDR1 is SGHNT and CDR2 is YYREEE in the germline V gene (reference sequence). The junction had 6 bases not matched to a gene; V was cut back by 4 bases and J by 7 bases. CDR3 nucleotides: TGTGCCAGCAGCCACCGGGACAGGTCTGAAAAACTGTTTTTT. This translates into CASSHRDRSEKLFF.

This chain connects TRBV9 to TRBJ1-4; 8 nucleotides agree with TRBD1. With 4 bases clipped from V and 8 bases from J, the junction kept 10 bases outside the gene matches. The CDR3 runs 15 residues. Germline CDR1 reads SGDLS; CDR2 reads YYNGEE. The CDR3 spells CASSPATGAWEKLFF. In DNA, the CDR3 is TGTGCCAGCAGCCCGGCGACAGGGGCGTGGGAAAAACTGTTTTTT.

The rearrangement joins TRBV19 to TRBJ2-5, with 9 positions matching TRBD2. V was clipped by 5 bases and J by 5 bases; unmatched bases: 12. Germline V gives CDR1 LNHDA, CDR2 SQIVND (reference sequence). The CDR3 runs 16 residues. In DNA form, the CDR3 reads TGTGCCAGTAGTCCTAACAACGCGGGGGGGCCCGAGACCCAGTACTTC. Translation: CASSPNNAGGPETQYF. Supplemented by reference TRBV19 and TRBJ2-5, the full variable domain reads DGGITQSPKYLFRKEGQNVTLSCEQNLNHDAMYWYRQDPGQGLRLIYYSQIVNDFQKGDIAEGYSVSREKKESFPLTVTSAQKNPTAFYLCASSPNNAGGPETQYFGPGTRLLVL.

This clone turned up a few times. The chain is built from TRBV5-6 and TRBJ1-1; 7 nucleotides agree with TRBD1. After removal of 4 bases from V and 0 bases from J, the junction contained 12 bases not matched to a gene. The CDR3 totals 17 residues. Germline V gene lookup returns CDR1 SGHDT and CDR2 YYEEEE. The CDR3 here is CASSPSGGRGMNTEAFF. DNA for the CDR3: TGTGCCAGCAGCCCCTCAGGGGGTCGGGGGATGAACACTGAAGCTTTCTTT. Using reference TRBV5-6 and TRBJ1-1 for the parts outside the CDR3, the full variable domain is DAGVTQSPTHLIKTRGQQVTLRCSPKSGHDTVSWYQQALGQGPQFIFQYYEEEERQRGNFPDRFSGHQFPNYSSELNVNALLLGDSALYLCASSPSGGRGMNTEAFFGQGTRLTVV.

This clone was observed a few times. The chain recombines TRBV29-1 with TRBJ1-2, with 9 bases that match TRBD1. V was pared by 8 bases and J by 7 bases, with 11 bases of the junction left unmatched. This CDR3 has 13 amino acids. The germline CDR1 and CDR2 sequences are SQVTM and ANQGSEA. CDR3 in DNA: TGCAGCATTGCCGGGACAGGGACTAGTGGCTACACCTTC. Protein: CSIAGTGTSGYTF.

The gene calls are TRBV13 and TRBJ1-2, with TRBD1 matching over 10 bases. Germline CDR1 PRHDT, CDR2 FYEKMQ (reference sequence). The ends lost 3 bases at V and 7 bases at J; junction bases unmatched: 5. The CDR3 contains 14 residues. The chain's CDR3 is CASSFRQGAGGYTF. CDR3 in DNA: TGTGCCAGCAGCTTCCGACAGGGGGCGGGTGGCTACACCTTC. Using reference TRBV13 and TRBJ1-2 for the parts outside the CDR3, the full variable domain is AAGVIQSPRHLIKEKRETATLKCYPIPRHDTVYWYQQGPGQDPQFLISFYEKMQSDKGSIPDRFSAQQFSDYHSELNMSSLELGDSALYFCASSFRQGAGGYTFGSGTRLTVV.

The CDR3 here is CASSYSGGNQPQHF. Here the CDR3 DNA reads TGTGCCAGCAGTTACTCCGGTGGCAATCAGCCCCAGCATTTT. The gene calls are TRBV6-6 and TRBJ1-5; D ambiguous. The V end was cut by 0 bases, the J end by 2 bases, with 5 bases between. CDR3 length: 14 residues. From germline, CDR1 is MNHNY and CDR2 SVGAGI (reference sequence).

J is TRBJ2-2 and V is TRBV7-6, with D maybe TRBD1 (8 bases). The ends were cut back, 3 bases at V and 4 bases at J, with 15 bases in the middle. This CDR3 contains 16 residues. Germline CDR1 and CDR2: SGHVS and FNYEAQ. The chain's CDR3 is CASSFSHRGGTGELFF. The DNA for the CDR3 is TGTGCCAGCAGCTTTAGTCACAGGGGGGGCACCGGGGAGCTGTTTTTT.

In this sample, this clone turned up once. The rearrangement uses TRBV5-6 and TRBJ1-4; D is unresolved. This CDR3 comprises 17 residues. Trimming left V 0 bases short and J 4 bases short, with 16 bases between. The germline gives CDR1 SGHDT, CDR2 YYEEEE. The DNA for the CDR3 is TGTGCCAGCAGCTTGGATTACACAGATGCCGGTAATGAAAAACTGTTTTTT. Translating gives CASSLDYTDAGNEKLFF.

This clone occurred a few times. The DNA of the CDR3 is TGTGCCAGCCTTGGACAGGGGGAGGGCGGCTACACCTTC. Translated, it gives CASLGQGEGGYTF. This chain uses TRBV19 with TRBJ1-2; 10 nucleotides line up with TRBD1. The V segment lost 9 bases and the J segment 8 bases; nucleotides outside the gene matches: 9. Per germline, CDR1 LNHDA and CDR2 SQIVND (reference sequence). The CDR3 length is 13 residues.

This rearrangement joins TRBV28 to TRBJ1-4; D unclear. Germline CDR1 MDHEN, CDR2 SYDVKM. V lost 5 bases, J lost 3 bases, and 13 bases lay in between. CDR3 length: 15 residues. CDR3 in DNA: TGTGCCAGCAGTCGTTTGAGCGGGCCTAATGAAAAACTGTTTTTT. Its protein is CASSRLSGPNEKLFF.

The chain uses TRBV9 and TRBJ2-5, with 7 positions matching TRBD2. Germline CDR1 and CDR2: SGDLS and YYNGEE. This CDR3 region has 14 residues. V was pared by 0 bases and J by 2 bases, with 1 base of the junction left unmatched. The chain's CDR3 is CASSVAGGQETQYF. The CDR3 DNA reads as TGTGCCAGCAGCGTAGCGGGGGGTCAAGAGACCCAGTACTTC.

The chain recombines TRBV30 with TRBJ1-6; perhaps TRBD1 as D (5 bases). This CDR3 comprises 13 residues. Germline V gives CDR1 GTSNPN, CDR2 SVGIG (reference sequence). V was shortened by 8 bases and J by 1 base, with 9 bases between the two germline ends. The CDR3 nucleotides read TGTGCCGGGGGAGGATCCTATAATTCACCCCTCCACTTT. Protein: CAGGGSYNSPLHF.

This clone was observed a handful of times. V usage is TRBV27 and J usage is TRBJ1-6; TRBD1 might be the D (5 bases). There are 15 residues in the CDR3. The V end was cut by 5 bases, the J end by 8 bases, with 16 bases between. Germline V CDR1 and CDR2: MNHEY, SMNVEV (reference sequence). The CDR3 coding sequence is TGTGCCAGCAGTAACTGGGGGGGAATGTATTCACCCCTCCACTTT. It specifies CASSNWGGMYSPLHF.

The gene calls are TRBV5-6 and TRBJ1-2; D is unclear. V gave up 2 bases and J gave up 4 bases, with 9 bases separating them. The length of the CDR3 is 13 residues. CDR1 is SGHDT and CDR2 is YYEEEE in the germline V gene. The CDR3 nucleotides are TGTGCCAGCAGCTTATCATCTAGCTATGGCTACACCTTC. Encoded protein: CASSLSSSYGYTF.

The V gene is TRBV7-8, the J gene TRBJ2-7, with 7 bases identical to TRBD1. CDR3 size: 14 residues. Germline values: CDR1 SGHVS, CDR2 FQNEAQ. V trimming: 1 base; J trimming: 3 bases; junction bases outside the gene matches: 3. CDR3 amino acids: CASSLGQGHYEQYF. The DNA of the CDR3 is TGTGCCAGCAGCTTAGGACAGGGACACTACGAGCAGTACTTC.

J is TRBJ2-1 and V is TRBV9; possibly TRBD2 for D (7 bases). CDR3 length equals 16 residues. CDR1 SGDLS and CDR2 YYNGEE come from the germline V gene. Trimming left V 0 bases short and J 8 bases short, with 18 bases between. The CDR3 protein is CASSVGRGGLRDEQFF. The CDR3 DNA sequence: TGTGCCAGCAGCGTAGGAAGGGGGGGCCTAAGAGATGAGCAGTTCTTC.

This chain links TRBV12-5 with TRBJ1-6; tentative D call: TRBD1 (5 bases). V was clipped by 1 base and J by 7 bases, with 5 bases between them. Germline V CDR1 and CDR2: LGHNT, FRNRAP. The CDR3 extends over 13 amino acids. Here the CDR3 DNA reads TGTGCTAGTGGTTTGGGACAGAATTCACCCCTCCACTTT. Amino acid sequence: CASGLGQNSPLHF.

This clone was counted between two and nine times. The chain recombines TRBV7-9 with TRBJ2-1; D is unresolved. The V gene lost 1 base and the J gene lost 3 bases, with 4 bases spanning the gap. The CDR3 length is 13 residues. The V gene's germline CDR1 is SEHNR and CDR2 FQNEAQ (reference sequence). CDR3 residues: CASSLDSYNEQFF. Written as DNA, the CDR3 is TGTGCCAGCAGCTTAGACAGCTACAATGAGCAGTTCTTC.

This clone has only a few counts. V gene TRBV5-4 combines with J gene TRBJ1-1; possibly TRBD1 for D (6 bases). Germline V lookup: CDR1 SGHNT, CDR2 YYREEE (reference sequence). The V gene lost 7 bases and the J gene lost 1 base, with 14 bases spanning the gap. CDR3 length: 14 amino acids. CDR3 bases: TGTGCCAGCTATCCCGTAGGGGGGAACACTGAAGCTTTCTTT. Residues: CASYPVGGNTEAFF. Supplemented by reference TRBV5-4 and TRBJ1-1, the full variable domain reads ETGVTQSPTHLIKTRGQQVTLRCSSQSGHNTVSWYQQALGQGPQFIFQYYREEENGRGNFPPRFSGLQFPNYSSELNVNALELDDSALYLCASYPVGGNTEAFFGQGTRLTVV.